The 31 T cell receptor beta chains below all came from one sample that was sequenced in a study of beta chain features in type 1 diabetes. Reverse transcribing all isolated RNA meant expressed TCRB transcripts were sequenced. Measured with immunoSEQ multiplex PCR; TCRdb has only the in-frame clones, and not every one. Among around 500,000 clones listed, 9.5% to 12% were seen once. The sample consisted of naive CD4+ T cells from blood. The receptors were sampled from a woman younger than 30 in good health.

This clone was detected only a few times. CDR3 sequence reads: CASSATGLNQPQHF. The CDR3 nucleotides read TGTGCCAGCAGCGCGACAGGGCTCAATCAGCCCCAGCATTTT. The chain carries TRBV28 and TRBJ1-5; TRBD1 agrees at 7 bases. V gave up 6 bases and J gave up 3 bases; unmatched junction bases: 5. Germline CDR1 and CDR2: MDHEN and SYDVKM. The CDR3 covers 14 residues.

This clone has just a few counts. The gene calls are TRBV5-1 and TRBJ1-4; the match to TRBD1 covers 7 bases. Germline CDR1 SGHRS, CDR2 YFSETQ. The CDR3 contains 15 residues. Losses at the gene ends were 4 bases for V and 7 bases for J; bases not matched to a gene: 10. The CDR3 region is CASSPGTAYSEKLFF. CDR3 nucleotide sequence: TGCGCCAGCAGCCCCGGGACAGCGTACAGTGAAAAACTGTTTTTT.

A few counts support this clone. V usage is TRBV7-9 and J usage is TRBJ2-1; TRBD1 or TRBD2 may be the D gene (6 bases each). This CDR3 has 14 amino acids. Trimming cost V 10 bases and J 11 bases, with 24 bases left between them. The germline gives CDR1 SEHNR, CDR2 FQNEAQ (reference sequence). CDR3 in amino acids: CATQGGKITFQQFF. The DNA of the CDR3 is TGTGCCACCCAAGGGGGGAAAATAACCTTCCAGCAGTTCTTC.

This clone has a handful of counts. The V and J genes are TRBV14 and TRBJ2-4, with a possible D match to TRBD2 (6 bases). Deletions cut 4 bases from V and 2 bases from J, with 9 bases between. This CDR3 has 14 residues. The germline CDR1 and CDR2 sequences are SGHDN and FVKESK. CDR3 coding DNA: TGTGCCAGCAGCCTTAGCGGATCCAAAAACATTCAGTACTTC. It yields the protein CASSLSGSKNIQYF.

The chain uses TRBV15 and TRBJ2-7, with a possible D match to TRBD1 (6 bases). Germline V gene data show CDR1 as LNHNV and CDR2 as YYDKDF (reference sequence). This CDR3 spans 13 amino acids. V was pared by 0 bases and J by 6 bases, with 9 bases between. DNA for the CDR3: TGTGCCACCAGCAGAGAAACAGGGTTCGAGCAGTACGTC. As protein: CATSRETGFEQYV.

The gene calls are TRBV6-5 and TRBJ1-1, with D hard to call. V lost 6 bases to trimming and J lost 0 bases, with 2 bases between them. This CDR3 has 11 residues. Germline CDR1 and CDR2: MNHEY and SVGAGI. The CDR3 sequence is CASRVNTEAFF. DNA of the CDR3: TGTGCCAGCAGGGTGAACACTGAAGCTTTCTTT.

This clone was counted a few times. The rearrangement joins TRBV2 to TRBJ2-7; D is possibly TRBD1 or TRBD2 (5 bases each). The CDR3 runs 14 residues. Trimming pared 4 bases from V and 3 bases from J, leaving 13 bases between. Germline V gene data show CDR1 as SNHLY and CDR2 as FYNNEI. CDR3 in amino acids: CASSAGGPRYEQYF. CDR3 DNA sequence: TGTGCCAGCAGTGCTGGGGGACCCCGCTACGAGCAGTACTTC.

The V call is TRBV6-4, the J call TRBJ2-1; TRBD1 matches at 7 bases. Germline CDR1 reads MRHNA; CDR2 reads SNTAGT. This CDR3 region has 15 residues. Trimming took 5 bases from V and 1 from J; bases not matched to a gene: 5. CDR3 loop: CASSRQGGSYNEQFF. The CDR3 DNA is TGTGCCAGCAGTAGACAGGGTGGGTCCTACAATGAGCAGTTCTTC.

On this clone itself: Mismatch with germline at one junction end may stem from a read error. Written as DNA, the CDR3 is TGTGCTAGCAGCTTAGGGGTCCTGGCAGGACACCAAGAGACCCAGTACTTC. Protein sequence: CASSLGVLAGHQETQYF. The chain has TRBV7-7 and TRBJ2-5, with D tentatively TRBD1 (5 bases). The CDR3 runs 17 residues. Germline lookup yields CDR1 SSHAT and CDR2 FNYEAQ (reference sequence).

The J gene is TRBJ1-1, the V gene TRBV19, with D perhaps TRBD1 (6 bases). Germline V gene sequence: CDR1 LNHDA, CDR2 SQIVND (reference sequence). There are 13 residues in the CDR3. The V and J ends lost 3 bases and 4 bases respectively, with 9 bases between them. In DNA, the CDR3 is TGTGCCAGTAGTATGGACAGAGGCACTGAAGCTTTCTTT. Residues: CASSMDRGTEAFF. Using reference TRBV19 and TRBJ1-1 for the parts outside the CDR3, the full variable domain is DGGITQSPKYLFRKEGQNVTLSCEQNLNHDAMYWYRQDPGQGLRLIYYSQIVNDFQKGDIAEGYSVSREKKESFPLTVTSAQKNPTAFYLCASSMDRGTEAFFGQGTRLTVV.

The V gene is TRBV7-9, the J gene TRBJ2-1, with 7 positions matching TRBD2. The CDR3 has 15 amino acids. Germline V CDR1 and CDR2: SEHNR, FQNEAQ (reference sequence). The ends lost 2 bases at V and 7 bases at J; junction bases unmatched: 8. DNA for the CDR3: TGTGCCAGCAGCTTATCCCCTAGCGGTCGAAATGAGCAGTTCTTC. Translation gives CASSLSPSGRNEQFF.

Here the CDR3 reads CASSPGAQDGQPQHF. Written as DNA, the CDR3 is TGCGCCAGCAGCCCCGGGGCACAGGATGGTCAGCCCCAGCATTTT. The rearrangement joins TRBV5-1 to TRBJ1-5; TRBD1 is a possible D gene (5 bases). Looked up from germline, CDR1 is SGHRS and CDR2 is YFSETQ. This CDR3 contains 15 residues. The germline V and J ends were trimmed by 4 bases and 6 bases, with 17 bases remaining between them.

V is TRBV7-2 and J is TRBJ2-1; 7 nucleotides match TRBD2. This CDR3 has 13 amino acids. Trimming took 1 base from V and 9 from J; bases not matched to a gene: 3. Germline values: CDR1 SGHTA, CDR2 FQGNSA. CDR3: CASSLDASGEQFF. CDR3 nucleotide sequence: TGTGCCAGCAGCTTAGACGCTAGCGGTGAGCAGTTCTTC.

In its sample, this clone was seen many times. The CDR3 coding sequence is TGTGCCAGCAGCATGTACAATGAGCAGTTCTTC. Its protein product is CASSMYNEQFF. The chain joins TRBV4-2 to TRBJ2-1; D remains unclear. The V end was cut by 5 bases, the J end by 4 bases, with 3 bases between. Germline CDR1 reads LGHNA; CDR2 reads YNFKEQ. The CDR3 length is 11 residues.

This clone was seen a few times. The rearrangement links TRBV7-9 to TRBJ1-2, with TRBD1 identical over 11 bases. This CDR3 is 13 amino acids long. The germline V gene encodes CDR1 SEHNR and CDR2 FQNEAQ (reference sequence). The V segment lost 5 bases and the J segment 7 bases; nucleotides outside the gene matches: 3. The CDR3 sequence is CASSPGQGAGYTF. The CDR3 bases are TGTGCCAGCAGCCCCGGACAGGGGGCTGGCTACACCTTC.

This clone turned up a few times. The chain uses TRBV2 and TRBJ2-5; D is unclear. This CDR3 region has 11 residues. Trimming took 6 bases from V and 3 from J, leaving 5 bases between them. CDR1 is SNHLY and CDR2 is FYNNEI in the germline V gene. In nucleotides, the CDR3 is TGTGCCAGCAGCATAAAAGAGACCCAGTACTTC. Residues: CASSIKETQYF. The full variable domain, completed using reference TRBV2 and TRBJ2-5, is EPEVTQTPSHQVTQMGQEVILRCVPISNHLYFYWYRQILGQKVEFLVSFYNNEISEKSEIFDDQFSVERPDGSNFTLKIRSTKLEDSAMYFCASSIKETQYFGPGTRLLVL.

This clone was counted only a few times. The chain joins TRBV2 to TRBJ1-2, with unresolved D. Germline-derived CDR1 and CDR2 are SNHLY and FYNNEI. The length of the CDR3 is 12 residues. The V end lost 1 base, the J end lost 4 bases, and 4 bases lay between the germline ends. CDR3 in amino acids: CASSEGGYGYTF. Written as DNA, the CDR3 is TGTGCCAGCAGTGAAGGGGGCTATGGCTACACCTTC.

V gene TRBV4-1 combines with J gene TRBJ2-2, with no clear D. The V end was cut by 0 bases, the J end by 0 bases, with 11 bases between. Germline CDR1 reads MGHRA; CDR2 reads YSYEKL. The CDR3 spans 17 residues. The CDR3 sequence: CASSQDITLANTGELFF. As DNA, the CDR3 is TGCGCCAGCAGCCAAGATATTACACTCGCGAACACCGGGGAGCTGTTTTTT.

This clone appeared a few times. V and J are TRBV27 and TRBJ2-1; D tentatively reads TRBD1 or TRBD2 (6 bases each). This CDR3 is 13 amino acids long. Germline V lookup: CDR1 MNHEY, CDR2 SMNVEV (reference sequence). V lost 10 bases to trimming and J lost 4 bases, with 14 bases between them. CDR3 coding DNA: TGTGCCACCCGGAGGGGGGAATACAATGAGCAGTTCTTC. It encodes CATRRGEYNEQFF.

The gene calls are TRBV19 and TRBJ1-1, with 9 bases matching TRBD1. V dropped 8 bases and J dropped 8; count of bases not matched to a gene: 9. Germline V lookup: CDR1 LNHDA, CDR2 SQIVND (reference sequence). This CDR3 has 13 residues. The CDR3 nucleotides read TGTGCCAGTCGGACAATTGGACAGGGGGAAGCTTTCTTT. Protein sequence: CASRTIGQGEAFF.

The chain has TRBV7-9 and TRBJ2-7; 8 nucleotides align to TRBD1. CDR1 SEHNR and CDR2 FQNEAQ come from the germline V gene (reference sequence). With V trimmed by 5 bases and J by 6 bases, 15 bases remained unmatched. The CDR3 is 16 residues long. The CDR3 region is CASSLGPLTGTGEQYV. The CDR3 region has the DNA TGTGCCAGCAGCCTGGGCCCATTGACCGGGACAGGCGAGCAGTACGTC.

The table lists this clone with a few counts. The rearrangement links TRBV29-1 to TRBJ1-2, with a weak D call TRBD1 (5 bases). In germline, CDR1 is SQVTM, CDR2 ANQGSEA. The CDR3 is 12 residues long. Trimming took 3 bases from V and 6 from J, leaving 11 bases between them. The DNA for the CDR3 is TGCAGCGTTGATGTGACAGAGGATGGCTACACCTTC. It is translated as CSVDVTEDGYTF.

This clone was counted a few times. The chain employs TRBV5-1 and TRBJ2-1; D uncertain. The CDR3 length is 13 residues. Germline values: CDR1 SGHRS, CDR2 YFSETQ. V was pared by 1 base and J by 6 bases, with 8 bases between. CDR3 nucleotides: TGCGCCAGCAGCTTGTATGCGCCCAATGAGCAGTTCTTC. As protein: CASSLYAPNEQFF. Filled out from reference TRBV5-1 and TRBJ2-1, the complete variable domain reads KAGVTQTPRYLIKTRGQQVTLSCSPISGHRSVSWYQQTPGQGLQFLFEYFSETQRNKGNFPGRFSGRQFSNSRSEMNVSTLELGDSALYLCASSLYAPNEQFFGPGTRLTVL.

In this sample, this clone turned up a few times. The chain uses TRBV4-3 and TRBJ2-5, with TRBD2 matching over 7 bases. From germline, CDR1 is LGHNA and CDR2 YSLEER. Trimming cost V 3 bases and J 1 base; bases outside gene matches: 5. CDR3 length equals 15 residues. The CDR3 DNA reads TGCGCCAGCAGCCATGACTGGGGGGGCCAAGAGACCCAGTACTTC. Encoded protein: CASSHDWGGQETQYF.

The CDR3 nucleotides read TGTGCCAGCAGTCTCCGCCGGGACAGACACAATGAGCAGTTCTTC. Translated: CASSLRRDRHNEQFF. J is TRBJ2-1 and V is TRBV25-1, with 7 bases identical to TRBD1. V lost 5 bases, J lost 5 bases, and 9 bases stayed unmatched. There are 15 residues in the CDR3. CDR1 and CDR2 (germline): MGHDK, SYGVNS. The variable domain in full, with the rest retrieved from reference TRBV25-1 and TRBJ2-1, is EADIYQTPRYLVIGTGKKITLECSQTMGHDKMYWYQQDPGMELHLIHYSYGVNSTEKGDLSSESTVSRIRTEHFPLTLESARPSHTSQYLCASSLRRDRHNEQFFGPGTRLTVL.

This clone was picked up a small number of times. The rearrangement joins TRBV21-1 to TRBJ2-1; the table assigns TRBD1, which was not confirmed against the DNA. TRBV21-1 is noted as a pseudogene. There are 17 residues in the CDR3. CDR3 nucleotides: TGTGCCAGCGATGGGGTAGAGCCGGACAGCTCCTACAATGAGCAGTTCTTC. Its translation: CASDGVEPDSSYNEQFF.

This clone was observed a few times. The chain couples TRBV4-2 to TRBJ1-2; unclear D gene. The germline V gene has CDR1 LGHNA and CDR2 YNFKEQ. This CDR3 is built from 16 residues. Trimming cost V 0 bases and J 0 bases, with 11 bases left between them. CDR3 sequence (DNA): TGTGCCAGCAGCCAAGATGTGGGGTTAACTAACTATGGCTACACCTTC. Protein sequence: CASSQDVGLTNYGYTF.

This chain links TRBV7-9 with TRBJ2-2; no reliable D call. The V and J ends lost 3 bases and 5 bases respectively, with 7 bases between them. The CDR3 runs 13 residues. CDR1 and CDR2 from the germline V gene are SEHNR and FQNEAQ (reference sequence). The CDR3 spells CASSFVSTGELFF. In nucleotides, the CDR3 is TGTGCCAGCAGCTTCGTATCAACCGGGGAGCTGTTTTTT.

This clone was seen only a few times. This sequence joins TRBV9 and TRBJ1-2, with D possibly being TRBD1 (6 bases). V lost 4 bases, J lost 7 bases, and 26 bases lay in between. CDR3 length: 17 amino acids. CDR1 is SGDLS and CDR2 is YYNGEE in the germline V gene. The DNA for the CDR3 is TGTGCCAGCAGCTCCTCCGCCGGGGACAACGAGCAGTCTGGCTACACCTTC. Translated: CASSSSAGDNEQSGYTF.

This clone was seen only a few times. This chain joins TRBV20-1 and TRBJ2-1; TRBD2 is a possible D gene (6 bases). Germline values: CDR1 DFQATT, CDR2 SNEGSKA (reference sequence). The V end was cut by 3 bases, the J end by 8 bases, with 8 bases between. The CDR3 has 11 amino acids. CDR3 sequence (DNA): TGCAGTGCTAGGCCTAGCGATGAGCAGTTCTTC. Amino acid sequence: CSARPSDEQFF.

The gene calls are TRBV25-1 and TRBJ1-2; 10 bases map to TRBD1. Germline CDR1 reads MGHDK; CDR2 reads SYGVNS. CDR3 length: 15 amino acids. Unmatched junction bases numbered 4, after V lost 3 bases and J lost 3 bases. CDR3 protein: CASSDPGTGDYGYTF. DNA of the CDR3: TGTGCCAGCAGTGATCCTGGGACAGGGGACTATGGCTACACCTTC.